This TCR beta chain appears in the sequencing data of a study of cytomegalovirus exposure and HLA in healthy donors (dated by TCRdb to the late 2010s). The study in broad terms: A later analysis indicated that the roughly 130 validation repertoires were generated on the platform also employed for the 650 to 850 repertoires of the first cohort. The study aimed to test whether signatures of past pathogen exposure could be identified by cataloging public T cell receptors. In addition to the first cohort of hundreds of subjects, a separate validation cohort of around 110 different subjects was used. The study combined high-throughput TCR immunosequencing, statistical association of individual TCRs with disease status, and machine learning to predict cytomegalovirus infection status.

Study-wide findings and limitations: In both the original and validation cohorts, the classifier was reported to diagnose cytomegalovirus status with high specificity and sensitivity. It was suggested by the authors that the approach could potentially be generalized to other disease states and immunological phenotypes. A total of about 180 TCR beta chains were listed by the study as associated with cytomegalovirus. A later analysis lacked HLA typing for the validation cohort, so it scored co-occurrence in that cohort across all 110 or so repertoires. In vitro tests confirmed that a few of the cytomegalovirus-associated TCR beta chains recognize cytomegalovirus antigens. Across donors, most TCR sequences were observed very rarely, whereas some public TCRs were present in many individuals. Of the cluster scores, roughly 93% were above 0 in a later analysis, which found that TCRs clustered in the first cohort also tended to co-occur in the 120 or so validation repertoires.

The donors were included in the validation cohort of over a hundred subjects, a group kept apart from the approximately 670-subject first cohort. The library was made by the immunoSEQ multiplex PCR assay. The authors' analysis ran thus. A statistical classification framework was built to diagnose cytomegalovirus status from the catalog of TCR beta chain sequences. In its TCRdb copy, this immuneACCESS table keeps in-frame sequences only and misses some clones. Where compared with another copy, unresolved V genes explain less than half of these, and the others have no known cause. V and J calls and clone size are given by that table; D and trimming were obtained from the DNA. Here the sample has 170,000 or so clones; approximately 83% occur a single time. 2.8% of the sample is in the top ten clones. A word on this clone: It has no known antigen specificity. The record has no base qualities; no much larger clone is one base away.

The CDR3 sequence holds 14 residues, the cysteine and phenylalanine included. Only the CDR3 portion is preserved as DNA: 42 bases, with reading frame beginning at the first base. CDR1 and CDR2 (MNHEY, SMNVEV) derive from the germline V gene (reference sequence). V is pared back by 2 bases and J by 6 bases, with 14 bases lying between the germline termini. Sequences were obtained from PBMCs. This clonotype was sampled from a woman aged 18-29 years in good health and CMV-seropositive. The rearranged segments are TRBV27 and TRBJ2-7; tentative D gene TRBD1, with 6 bases matching. The DNA sequence is TGTGCCAGCAGTTTAGGGGCAGGGGTCGGCGAGCAGTACTTC. It translates as CASSLGAGVGEQYF.